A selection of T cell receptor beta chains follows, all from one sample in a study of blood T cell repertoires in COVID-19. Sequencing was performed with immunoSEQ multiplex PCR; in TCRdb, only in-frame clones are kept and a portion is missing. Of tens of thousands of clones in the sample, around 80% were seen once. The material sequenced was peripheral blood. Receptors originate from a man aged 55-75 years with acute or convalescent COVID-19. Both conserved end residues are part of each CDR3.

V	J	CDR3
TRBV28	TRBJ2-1	CASSAPTSGAYNEQFF
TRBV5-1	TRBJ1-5	CASSWTSGRRSNQPQHF
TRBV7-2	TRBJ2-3	CASTPEPTDTQYF
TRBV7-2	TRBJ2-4	CASSRGIAGREAKNIQYF
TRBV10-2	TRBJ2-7	CASSEGTFSEQYF
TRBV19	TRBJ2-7	CASSVRDSSSYEQYF
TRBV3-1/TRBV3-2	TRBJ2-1	CASSQEAHNEQFF
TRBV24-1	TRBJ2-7	CATAGQGYEQYF
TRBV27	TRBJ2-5	CASSLGLAGGPQETQYF
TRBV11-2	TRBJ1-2	CASSHGLFYGYTF
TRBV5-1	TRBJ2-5	CASSFSGTGDETQYF
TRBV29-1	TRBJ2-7	CSVTAGGSEQYF
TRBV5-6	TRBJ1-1	CASSLLPAGLNTEAFF
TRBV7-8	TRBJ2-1	CASSSLGLAAFSSYNEQFF
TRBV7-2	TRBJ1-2	CASSLSGAYYGYTF
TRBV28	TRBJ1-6	CASSPGWGQELSYNSPLHF
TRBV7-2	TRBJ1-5	CASSLETGGKPQHF